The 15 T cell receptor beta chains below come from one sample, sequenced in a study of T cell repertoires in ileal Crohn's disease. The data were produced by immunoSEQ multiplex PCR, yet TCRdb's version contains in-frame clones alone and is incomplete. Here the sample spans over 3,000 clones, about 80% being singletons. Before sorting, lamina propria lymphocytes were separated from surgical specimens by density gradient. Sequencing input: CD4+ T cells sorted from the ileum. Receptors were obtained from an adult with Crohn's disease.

Here the CDR3 DNA reads TGTGCCAGCAGCTTGTCTGGGGGGAACTATGGCTACACCTTC. This sequence encodes CASSLSGGNYGYTF. The chain joins TRBV5-5 to TRBJ1-2; tentatively, D is TRBD1 (5 bases). Germline-derived CDR1 and CDR2 are SGHKS and YYEKEE (reference sequence). The CDR3 has 14 amino acids. Trimming stripped 1 base from V and 2 bases from J, with 9 bases between.

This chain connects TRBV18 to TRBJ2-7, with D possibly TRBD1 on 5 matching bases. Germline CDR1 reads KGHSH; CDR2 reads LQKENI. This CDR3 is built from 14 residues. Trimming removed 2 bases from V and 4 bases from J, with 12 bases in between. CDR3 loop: CASSPDRNLYEQYF. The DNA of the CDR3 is TGTGCCAGCTCACCAGACAGAAATCTTTACGAGCAGTACTTC.

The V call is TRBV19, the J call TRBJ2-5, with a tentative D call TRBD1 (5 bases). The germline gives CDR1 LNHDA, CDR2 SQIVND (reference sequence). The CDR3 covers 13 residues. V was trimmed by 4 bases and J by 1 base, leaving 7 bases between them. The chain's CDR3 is CASSKQVQETQYF. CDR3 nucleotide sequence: TGTGCCAGTAGTAAACAGGTCCAAGAGACCCAGTACTTC.

CDR3 in amino acids: CASSLVRGNQPQHF. The CDR3 nucleotides are TGTGCCAGCAGCTTGGTCAGGGGTAATCAGCCCCAGCATTTT. This chain connects TRBV5-8 to TRBJ1-5; perhaps TRBD1 as D (6 bases). The germline V gene has CDR1 SGHTS and CDR2 YDEGEE. The CDR3 is made up of 14 amino acids. V was shortened by 0 bases and J by 4 bases, with 8 bases between the two germline ends.

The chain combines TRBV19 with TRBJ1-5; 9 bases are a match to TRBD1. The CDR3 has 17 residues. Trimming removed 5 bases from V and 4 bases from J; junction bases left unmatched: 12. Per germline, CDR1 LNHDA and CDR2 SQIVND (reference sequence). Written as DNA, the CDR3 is TGTGCCAGTAGTCCTTCCGGGACAGGGTCTGCTAATCAGCCCCAGCATTTT. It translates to CASSPSGTGSANQPQHF.

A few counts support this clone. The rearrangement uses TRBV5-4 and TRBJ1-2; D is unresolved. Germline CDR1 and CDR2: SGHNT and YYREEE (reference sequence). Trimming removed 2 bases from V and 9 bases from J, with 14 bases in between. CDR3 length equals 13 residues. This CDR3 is CASSLPGEIRYTF. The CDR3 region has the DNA TGTGCCAGCAGCTTACCGGGAGAGATACGCTACACCTTC.

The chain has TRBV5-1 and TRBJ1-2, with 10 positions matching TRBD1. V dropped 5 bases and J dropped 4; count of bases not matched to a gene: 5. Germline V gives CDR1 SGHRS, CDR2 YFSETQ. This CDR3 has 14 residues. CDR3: CASREGQGTYGYTF. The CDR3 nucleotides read TGCGCCAGCAGGGAGGGACAGGGGACCTATGGCTACACCTTC.

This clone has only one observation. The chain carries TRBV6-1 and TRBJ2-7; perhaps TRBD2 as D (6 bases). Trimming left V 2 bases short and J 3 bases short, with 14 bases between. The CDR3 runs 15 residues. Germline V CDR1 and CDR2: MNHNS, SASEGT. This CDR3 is CASSEMGGGIYEQYF. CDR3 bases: TGTGCCAGCAGTGAAATGGGTGGAGGGATCTACGAGCAGTACTTC.

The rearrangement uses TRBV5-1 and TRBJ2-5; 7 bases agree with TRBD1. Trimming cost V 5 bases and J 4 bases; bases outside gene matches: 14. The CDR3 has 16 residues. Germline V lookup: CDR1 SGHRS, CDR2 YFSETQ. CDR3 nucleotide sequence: TGCGCCAGCAGTTTTTCTTACCGGGACAGTGGAGAGACCCAGTACTTC. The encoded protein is CASSFSYRDSGETQYF.

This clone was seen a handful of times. CDR3 in amino acids: CASSPTGTGVSQPQHF. The CDR3 coding sequence is TGTGCCAGCAGTCCTACAGGGACAGGGGTATCTCAGCCCCAGCATTTT. This chain links TRBV25-1 with TRBJ1-5; TRBD1 agrees at 10 bases. The CDR3 totals 16 residues. Trimming at V came to 5 bases and at J to 6 bases, leaving 10 bases not matched to a gene. The germline gives CDR1 MGHDK, CDR2 SYGVNS.

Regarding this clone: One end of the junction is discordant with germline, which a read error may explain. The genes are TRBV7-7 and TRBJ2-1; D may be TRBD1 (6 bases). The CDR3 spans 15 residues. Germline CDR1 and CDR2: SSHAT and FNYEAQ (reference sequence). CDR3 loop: CASSAVGGPYNEQFF. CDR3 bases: TGTGCTAGCAGCGCGGTAGGGGGTCCCTACAATGAGCAGTTCTTC.

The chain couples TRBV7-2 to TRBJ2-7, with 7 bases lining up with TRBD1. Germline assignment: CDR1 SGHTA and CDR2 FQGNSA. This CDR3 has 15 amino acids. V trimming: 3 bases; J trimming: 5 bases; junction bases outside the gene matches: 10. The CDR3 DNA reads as TGTGCCAGCAGCTTCGACAGGGCTACGAGGAACGAGCAGTACTTC. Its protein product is CASSFDRATRNEQYF.

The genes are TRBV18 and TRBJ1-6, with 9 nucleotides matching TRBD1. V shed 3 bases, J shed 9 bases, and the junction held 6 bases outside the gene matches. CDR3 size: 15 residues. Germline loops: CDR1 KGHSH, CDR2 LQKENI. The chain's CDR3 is CASSPLGDRASPLHF. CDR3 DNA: TGTGCCAGCTCACCCTTAGGGGACAGGGCTTCACCCCTCCACTTT.

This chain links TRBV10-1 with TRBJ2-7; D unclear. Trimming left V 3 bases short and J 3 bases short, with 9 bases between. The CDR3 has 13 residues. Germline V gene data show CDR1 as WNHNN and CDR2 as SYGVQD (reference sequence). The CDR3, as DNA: TGCGCCAGCAGTGAAAACCTAGGCTACGAGCAGTACTTC. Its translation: CASSENLGYEQYF.

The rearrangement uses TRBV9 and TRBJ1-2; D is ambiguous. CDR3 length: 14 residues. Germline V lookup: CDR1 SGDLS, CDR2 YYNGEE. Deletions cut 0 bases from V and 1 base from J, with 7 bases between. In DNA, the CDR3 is TGTGCCAGCAGCGTAGAAGGCGGTAACTATGGCTACACCTTC. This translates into CASSVEGGNYGYTF.